This is a list of T cell receptor beta chains from one sample in a study of blood T cell repertoires in COVID-19. The assay was immunoSEQ multiplex PCR, and TCRdb's table has in-frame clones only and misses some. The sample includes 180,000 or so clones, about 86% of them seen just once. Sequencing was done on a sample of peripheral blood. These receptors were collected from a man in his 60s with acute or convalescent COVID-19. CDR3s include the opening cysteine and the closing phenylalanine or tryptophan. Fields, in order: CDR3 length, D gene, J gene, V gene, clone size, CDR3 protein, CDR3 DNA. A D gene is named only where the DNA matches it firmly. Where a row states a size, it is once, few, many or the class of an expanded clone; other rows omit it.

13,TRBD1,TRBJ2-4,TRBV30,few,CAGDRGMGNIQYF,TGTGCCGGGGACAGGGGGATGGGGAACATTCAGTACTTC
14,NA,TRBJ1-5,TRBV6-2/TRBV6-3,NA,CASSTPGGLGAQHF,TGTGCCAGCAGCACACCGGGGGGCCTAGGGGCCCAGCATTTT
14,TRBD1,TRBJ2-7,TRBV6-5,once,CASGLRTGDYEQYF,TGTGCCAGTGGGCTTAGGACAGGGGACTACGAGCAGTACTTC
15,TRBD2,TRBJ2-7,TRBV14,NA,CASSQGTSALYEQYF,TGTGCCAGCAGCCAAGGGACTAGCGCATTATACGAGCAGTACTTC
16,TRBD2,TRBJ2-1,TRBV11-3,many,CASILAPSGRSNEQFF,TGTGCCAGCATCCTAGCCCCTAGCGGGCGAAGCAATGAGCAGTTCTTC
15,NA,TRBJ1-5,TRBV6-5,once,CASREVGGSNQPQHF,TGTGCCAGCAGAGAGGTAGGGGGTAGCAATCAGCCCCAGCATTTT
16,NA,TRBJ1-1,TRBV9,NA,CASSVGEGRPGTEAFF,TGTGCCAGCAGCGTAGGCGAGGGCAGGCCTGGGACTGAAGCTTTCTTT
14,NA,TRBJ1-2,TRBV11-3,NA,CASSLEPGNYGYTF,TGTGCCAGCAGCTTAGAACCGGGAAACTATGGCTACACCTTC
15,TRBD1,TRBJ1-2,TRBV28,NA,CASSLGRGQVYGYTF,TGTGCCAGCAGTTTAGGTCGTGGACAGGTCTATGGCTACACCTTC
15,TRBD2,TRBJ2-7,TRBV29-1,NA,CSVEVAGGGPYEQYF,TGCAGCGTTGAGGTAGCGGGAGGTGGTCCCTACGAGCAGTACTTC
16,NA,TRBJ1-3,TRBV5-4,NA,CASSTYTGVSGNTIYF,TGTGCCAGCAGCACTTATACAGGAGTCTCTGGAAACACCATATATTTT
18,TRBD2,TRBJ2-2,TRBV18,once,CASSPLRTSGVGTGELFF,TGTGCCAGCTCACCACTCCGGACTAGCGGTGTCGGCACCGGGGAGCTGTTTTTT
14,TRBD2,TRBJ2-7,TRBV27,NA,CASSLRGGSYEQYF,TGTGCCAGCAGTCTCCGCGGGGGCTCCTACGAGCAGTACTTC
15,NA,TRBJ1-3,TRBV7-9,NA,CASSLAAERGNTIYF,TGTGCCAGCAGCTTAGCGGCTGAAAGAGGAAACACCATATATTTT
15,TRBD1,TRBJ1-2,TRBV28,NA,CASSPGRTGEERYTF,TGTGCCAGCAGTCCGGGACGTACAGGGGAGGAAAGGTACACCTTC
15,NA,TRBJ2-1,TRBV19,NA,CASSMQDSSYNEQFF,TGTGCCAGTAGTATGCAGGATAGCTCCTACAATGAGCAGTTCTTC
12,NA,TRBJ2-1,TRBV30,NA,CAWSISYNEQFF,TGTGCCTGGAGTATTAGCTATAATGAGCAGTTCTTC
15,NA,TRBJ2-2,TRBV10-1,NA,CANSVDTANTGELFF,TGCGCCAACAGTGTCGACACCGCGAACACCGGGGAGCTGTTTTTT
13,NA,TRBJ1-1,TRBV28,NA,CASSLGGPPEAFF,TGTGCCAGCAGTTTAGGGGGCCCTCCTGAAGCTTTCTTT
15,TRBD2,TRBJ2-5,TRBV29-1,NA,CSVEPRTRPGETQYF,TGCAGCGTTGAACCCCGGACTAGGCCGGGGGAGACCCAGTACTTC
15,TRBD1,TRBJ2-5,TRBV27,NA,CASRPGTGVRETQYF,TGTGCCAGCAGACCAGGGACAGGGGTCCGGGAGACCCAGTACTTC
15,TRBD2,TRBJ2-5,TRBV14,NA,CASSRSGSNAGTQYF,TGTGCCAGCAGCCGAAGCGGGAGCAATGCTGGGACCCAGTACTTC
13,TRBD1,TRBJ1-2,TRBV30,NA,CAWSVGTGDGYTF,TGTGCCTGGAGTGTGGGGACAGGGGACGGCTACACCTTC
15,NA,TRBJ1-5,TRBV7-2,NA,CASSHHRVGNQPQHF,TGTGCCAGCAGCCACCACAGGGTCGGCAATCAGCCCCAGCATTTT
14,TRBD2,TRBJ2-7,TRBV18,NA,CASSPQREAYEQYF,TGTGCCAGCTCACCGCAGCGGGAGGCCTACGAGCAGTACTTC
12,NA,TRBJ2-1,TRBV6-5,NA,CASSYSLNEQFF,TGTGCCAGCAGTTACTCCCTCAATGAGCAGTTCTTC
15,TRBD1,TRBJ1-2,TRBV28,NA,CASSFLAAGTGGTHF,TGTGCCAGCAGTTTTCTCGCCGCCGGGACAGGGGGAACCCACTTC
14,TRBD2,TRBJ2-1,TRBV6-2/TRBV6-3,NA,CASSSGTFYNEQFF,TGTGCCAGCAGTAGCGGGACTTTTTACAATGAGCAGTTCTTC
16,TRBD1,TRBJ1-1,TRBV6-2/TRBV6-3,NA,CASSFPTGVGNTEAFF,TGTGCCAGCAGTTTCCCTACAGGGGTCGGGAACACTGAAGCTTTCTTT
14,NA,TRBJ1-6,TRBV10-3,NA,CAISQAGGGSPLHF,TGTGCCATCAGTCAAGCGGGGGGAGGTTCACCCCTCCACTTT
13,TRBD1,TRBJ1-2,TRBV29-1,NA,CSVERAGGYGYTF,TGCAGCGTTGAACGGGCAGGGGGGTATGGCTACACCTTC
15,NA,TRBJ2-7,TRBV4-2,NA,CASSQDRGGAYEQYF,TGTGCCAGCAGCCAAGATCGCGGAGGGGCCTACGAGCAGTACTTC
16,TRBD1,TRBJ1-2,TRBV28,NA,CASSPLGTGDHYGYTF,TGTGCCAGCAGTCCGCTGGGAACAGGGGACCACTATGGCTACACCTTC